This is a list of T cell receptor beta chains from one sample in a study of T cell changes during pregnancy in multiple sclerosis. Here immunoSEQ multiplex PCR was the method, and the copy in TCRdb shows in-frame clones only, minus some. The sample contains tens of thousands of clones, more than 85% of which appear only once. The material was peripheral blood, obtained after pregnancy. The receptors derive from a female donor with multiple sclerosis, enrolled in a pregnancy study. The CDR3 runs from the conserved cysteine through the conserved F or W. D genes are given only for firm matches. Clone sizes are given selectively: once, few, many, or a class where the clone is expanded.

CDR3aa: CATGDSYTGELFF
CDR3nt: TGTGCCACTGGGGACAGTTACACCGGGGAGCTGTTTTTT
d_gene: TRBD1
j_gene: TRBJ2-2
abundance: once
v_gene: TRBV6-1

CDR3aa: CASSRRRGGFDTQYF
CDR3nt: TGTGCCAGTAGTCGTAGGCGGGGGGGCTTCGATACGCAGTATTTT
d_gene: TRBD2
j_gene: TRBJ2-3
abundance: -
v_gene: TRBV19

CDR3aa: CASSSGLASSYNEQFF
CDR3nt: TGTGCCAGCAGCTCGGGACTAGCGAGCTCCTACAATGAGCAGTTCTTC
d_gene: TRBD2
j_gene: TRBJ2-1
abundance: -
v_gene: TRBV7-2

CDR3aa: CASSPLDRTSTDTQYF
CDR3nt: TGTGCCAGCTCACCGTTGGACAGGACTAGCACAGATACGCAGTATTTT
d_gene: TRBD1
j_gene: TRBJ2-3
abundance: -
v_gene: TRBV18

CDR3aa: CASSRTGGTEAFF
CDR3nt: TGTGCCAGCAGTCGGACAGGGGGCACTGAAGCTTTCTTT
d_gene: TRBD1
j_gene: TRBJ1-1
abundance: -
v_gene: TRBV5-4

CDR3aa: CASSSLQGWYEQYF
CDR3nt: TGTGCCAGCAGTTCATTACAGGGGTGGTACGAGCAGTACTTC
d_gene: TRBD1
j_gene: TRBJ2-7
abundance: -
v_gene: TRBV28

CDR3aa: CAISDRGLNTEAFF
CDR3nt: TGTGCCATCAGTGATCGGGGTTTGAACACTGAAGCTTTCTTT
d_gene: -
j_gene: TRBJ1-1
abundance: -
v_gene: TRBV10-3

CDR3aa: CAWSALGDRGYEQYF
CDR3nt: TGTGCCTGGAGCGCCCTGGGGGACAGGGGCTACGAGCAGTACTTC
d_gene: TRBD1
j_gene: TRBJ2-7
abundance: -
v_gene: TRBV30

CDR3aa: CASSTRGPDNYGYTF
CDR3nt: TGTGCCAGCAGCACCAGGGGACCCGATAACTATGGCTACACCTTC
d_gene: -
j_gene: TRBJ1-2
abundance: -
v_gene: TRBV7-2

CDR3aa: CASSSTSGGPPLLFF
CDR3nt: TGCGCCAGCAGCTCAACTAGCGGGGGGCCCCCTCTGCTGTTTTTT
d_gene: TRBD2
j_gene: TRBJ2-2
abundance: once
v_gene: TRBV5-1

CDR3aa: CASSYDQTIGGEQYF
CDR3nt: TGTGCCAGCAGTTACGACCAAACTATAGGCGGAGAGCAGTACTTC
d_gene: -
j_gene: TRBJ2-7
abundance: -
v_gene: TRBV6-5

CDR3aa: CASSSSAGGTDTQYF
CDR3nt: TGCGCCAGCAGCTCCTCGGCGGGGGGCACAGATACGCAGTATTTT
d_gene: TRBD2
j_gene: TRBJ2-3
abundance: -
v_gene: TRBV5-1

CDR3aa: CASSHGTAYEAFF
CDR3nt: TGTGCCAGCAGCCATGGGACTGCTTATGAAGCTTTCTTT
d_gene: -
j_gene: TRBJ1-1
abundance: -
v_gene: TRBV2

CDR3aa: CASSRTEIAKNIQYF
CDR3nt: TGTGCCAGCAGTAGGACAGAAATAGCCAAAAACATTCAGTACTTC
d_gene: -
j_gene: TRBJ2-4
abundance: -
v_gene: TRBV2

CDR3aa: CASSLEGVQETQYF
CDR3nt: TGTGCCAGCAGCTTAGAAGGGGTCCAAGAGACCCAGTACTTC
d_gene: -
j_gene: TRBJ2-5
abundance: -
v_gene: TRBV11-2

CDR3aa: CASSYRTSGGADTQYF
CDR3nt: TGTGCCAGCAGTTACCGGACTAGCGGGGGGGCTGATACGCAGTATTTT
d_gene: TRBD2
j_gene: TRBJ2-3
abundance: -
v_gene: TRBV6-5

CDR3aa: CASSLGGFRVDTQYF
CDR3nt: TGTGCCAGCAGCCTCGGGGGGTTTAGAGTAGATACGCAGTATTTT
d_gene: TRBD2
j_gene: TRBJ2-3
abundance: -
v_gene: TRBV7-9

CDR3aa: CASSLGQGGNQPQHF
CDR3nt: TGCGCCAGCAGCTTGGGACAGGGGGGCAATCAGCCCCAGCATTTT
d_gene: TRBD1
j_gene: TRBJ1-5
abundance: -
v_gene: TRBV5-1

CDR3aa: CASRGQGFYNEQFF
CDR3nt: TGTGCCAGTAGGGGACAAGGATTCTACAATGAGCAGTTCTTC
d_gene: -
j_gene: TRBJ2-1
abundance: -
v_gene: TRBV19

CDR3aa: CASIPRKESEKLFF
CDR3nt: TGTGCCAGCATCCCCAGGAAGGAAAGCGAAAAACTGTTTTTT
d_gene: -
j_gene: TRBJ1-4
abundance: -
v_gene: TRBV6-6

CDR3aa: CASSATSGGLGTDTQYF
CDR3nt: TGTGCCAGCAGTGCGACTAGCGGGGGTTTGGGCACAGATACGCAGTATTTT
d_gene: TRBD2
j_gene: TRBJ2-3
abundance: -
v_gene: TRBV6-1

CDR3aa: CASSPGISVPAAKIGRQETQYF
CDR3nt: -
d_gene: -
j_gene: TRBJ2-5
abundance: -
v_gene: TRBV4-2

CDR3aa: CASSPGLAGVYNEQFF
CDR3nt: TGTGCCAGCAGCCCCGGACTAGCGGGAGTCTACAATGAGCAGTTCTTC
d_gene: TRBD2
j_gene: TRBJ2-1
abundance: -
v_gene: TRBV6-6

CDR3aa: CASSLEFSARPTGNTIYF
CDR3nt: TGTGCCAGCAGCTTGGAATTTTCGGCCAGGCCTACTGGAAACACCATATATTTT
d_gene: -
j_gene: TRBJ1-3
abundance: -
v_gene: TRBV5-5

CDR3aa: CSARDLGVVTF
CDR3nt: TGCAGTGCTAGAGATTTAGGGGTCGTCACCTTC
d_gene: -
j_gene: TRBJ1-2
abundance: -
v_gene: TRBV20-1

CDR3aa: CASSVSQGGVISGGSYGYTF
CDR3nt: TGTGCCAGCAGCGTATCCCAAGGGGGGGTGATATCGGGCGGAAGCTATGGCTACACCTTC
d_gene: -
j_gene: TRBJ1-2
abundance: -
v_gene: TRBV9

CDR3aa: CASSPLLNEQFF
CDR3nt: TGTGCCAGCAGCCCCCTTTTGAATGAGCAGTTCTTC
d_gene: -
j_gene: TRBJ2-1
abundance: -
v_gene: TRBV14

CDR3aa: CASSPIGTGVNTEAFF
CDR3nt: TGTGCCAGCAGTCCAATAGGGACAGGAGTGAACACTGAAGCTTTCTTT
d_gene: TRBD1
j_gene: TRBJ1-1
abundance: -
v_gene: TRBV27

CDR3aa: CASRARGENTIYF
CDR3nt: TGTGCCAGCAGGGCCAGGGGCGAAAACACCATATATTTT
d_gene: -
j_gene: TRBJ1-3
abundance: -
v_gene: TRBV6-5

CDR3aa: CASNRGTLSNQPQHF
CDR3nt: TGTGCCAGTAATAGGGGAACGCTGAGCAATCAGCCCCAGCATTTT
d_gene: -
j_gene: TRBJ1-5
abundance: few
v_gene: TRBV19

CDR3aa: CATSRSTGLGYTF
CDR3nt: TGTGCCACCAGCAGATCGACAGGGCTAGGCTACACCTTC
d_gene: TRBD1
j_gene: TRBJ1-2
abundance: -
v_gene: TRBV15

CDR3aa: CASSVGGLASSYNEQFF
CDR3nt: TGTGCCAGCAGCGTAGGGGGACTTGCAAGCTCCTACAATGAGCAGTTCTTC
d_gene: -
j_gene: TRBJ2-1
abundance: -
v_gene: TRBV9

CDR3aa: CASWAGNYGYTF
CDR3nt: TGTGCCAGCTGGGCGGGGAACTATGGCTACACCTTC
d_gene: -
j_gene: TRBJ1-2
abundance: -
v_gene: TRBV27

CDR3aa: CASEAPAGGIGELFF
CDR3nt: TGTGCCTCAGAGGCTCCAGCGGGGGGGATCGGGGAGCTGTTTTTT
d_gene: TRBD2
j_gene: TRBJ2-2
abundance: -
v_gene: TRBV7-2

CDR3aa: CASSYYQRGAETQYF
CDR3nt: TGTGCCAGCAGTTACTACCAGCGGGGTGCAGAGACCCAGTACTTC
d_gene: TRBD2
j_gene: TRBJ2-5
abundance: -
v_gene: TRBV6-6

CDR3aa: CASSLTGQISTGELFF
CDR3nt: TGTGCCAGCAGCCTTACCGGACAAATTTCTACCGGGGAGCTGTTTTTT
d_gene: -
j_gene: TRBJ2-2
abundance: -
v_gene: TRBV7-2

CDR3aa: CSVGVGAYGYTF
CDR3nt: TGCAGCGTTGGAGTAGGAGCCTATGGCTACACCTTC
d_gene: -
j_gene: TRBJ1-2
abundance: -
v_gene: TRBV29-1

CDR3aa: CATSRDYNEGYTF
CDR3nt: TGTGCCACCAGCAGAGATTATAACGAGGGCTACACCTTC
d_gene: -
j_gene: TRBJ1-2
abundance: -
v_gene: TRBV15

CDR3aa: CACSGGTDTQYF
CDR3nt: TGTGCCTGCAGCGGGGGGACAGATACGCAGTATTTT
d_gene: TRBD2
j_gene: TRBJ2-3
abundance: -
v_gene: TRBV30

CDR3aa: CASTYPPARDGYTF
CDR3nt: TGTGCCAGCACCTATCCCCCGGCCAGGGATGGCTACACCTTC
d_gene: -
j_gene: TRBJ1-2
abundance: -
v_gene: TRBV5-4

CDR3aa: CASSPTQIWQFF
CDR3nt: TGTGCCAGCAGCCCCACACAGATATGGCAGTTCTTC
d_gene: -
j_gene: TRBJ2-1
abundance: -
v_gene: TRBV7-2

CDR3aa: CASSQTGGTAGANVLTF
CDR3nt: TGTGCCAGCAGTCAAACAGGGGGTACGGCTGGGGCCAACGTCCTGACTTTC
d_gene: TRBD1
j_gene: TRBJ2-6
abundance: -
v_gene: TRBV27

CDR3aa: CSVHRGGSYEQYF
CDR3nt: TGCAGCGTTCATCGAGGGGGCTCCTACGAGCAGTACTTC
d_gene: -
j_gene: TRBJ2-7
abundance: -
v_gene: TRBV29-1

CDR3aa: CASRNREDEQFF
CDR3nt: TGTGCCAGCAGAAACAGGGAAGATGAGCAGTTCTTC
d_gene: -
j_gene: TRBJ2-1
abundance: -
v_gene: TRBV27

CDR3aa: CASSPSVGLAGGTQYF
CDR3nt: TGTGCCAGCAGCCCTAGTGTGGGACTAGCGGGGGGTACGCAGTATTTT
d_gene: TRBD2
j_gene: TRBJ2-3
abundance: -
v_gene: TRBV11-3

CDR3aa: CASSLAQGRISPLHF
CDR3nt: TGTGCCAGCAGTTTAGCGCAGGGGCGAATTTCACCCCTCCACTTT
d_gene: -
j_gene: TRBJ1-6
abundance: -
v_gene: TRBV28

CDR3aa: CASSLVGGWGETQYF
CDR3nt: TGTGCCAGCAGTTTGGTGGGGGGTTGGGGAGAGACCCAGTACTTC
d_gene: -
j_gene: TRBJ2-5
abundance: once
v_gene: TRBV28

CDR3aa: CASSVSAGPNTEAFF
CDR3nt: TGTGCCAGCAGCGTGAGTGCAGGGCCGAACACTGAAGCTTTCTTT
d_gene: -
j_gene: TRBJ1-1
abundance: once
v_gene: TRBV9

CDR3aa: CASSSETGVGMGGYTF
CDR3nt: TGCGCCAGCAGCTCGGAGACAGGGGTGGGGATGGGCGGCTACACCTTC
d_gene: TRBD1
j_gene: TRBJ1-2
abundance: -
v_gene: TRBV5-1

CDR3aa: CASSLGASGGGGTDTQYF
CDR3nt: TGTGCCAGCAGCTTAGGGGCTAGCGGGGGAGGAGGCACAGATACGCAGTATTTT
d_gene: TRBD2
j_gene: TRBJ2-3
abundance: -
v_gene: TRBV7-3

CDR3aa: CASSSPSLAEYQETQYF
CDR3nt: TGTGCCAGCAGCTCCCCGTCACTAGCGGAGTACCAAGAGACCCAGTACTTC
d_gene: TRBD2
j_gene: TRBJ2-5
abundance: -
v_gene: TRBV7-2

CDR3aa: CASRFGQLSTDTQYF
CDR3nt: TGTGCCAGCAGGTTTGGACAGCTGAGCACAGATACGCAGTATTTT
d_gene: -
j_gene: TRBJ2-3
abundance: -
v_gene: TRBV6-1

CDR3aa: CAWTTPNTEAFF
CDR3nt: TGTGCCTGGACGACACCGAACACTGAAGCTTTCTTT
d_gene: -
j_gene: TRBJ1-1
abundance: -
v_gene: TRBV30